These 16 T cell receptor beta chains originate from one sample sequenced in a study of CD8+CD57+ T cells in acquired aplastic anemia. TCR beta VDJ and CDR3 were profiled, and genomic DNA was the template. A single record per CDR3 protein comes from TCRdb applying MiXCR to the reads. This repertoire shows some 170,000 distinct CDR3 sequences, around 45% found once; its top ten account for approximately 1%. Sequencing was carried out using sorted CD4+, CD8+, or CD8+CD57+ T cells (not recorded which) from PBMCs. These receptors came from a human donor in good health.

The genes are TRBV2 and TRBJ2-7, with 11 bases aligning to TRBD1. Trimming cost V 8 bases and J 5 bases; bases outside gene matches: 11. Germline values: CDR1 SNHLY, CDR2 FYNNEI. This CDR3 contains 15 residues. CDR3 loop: CASGKPRTGGDEQYF. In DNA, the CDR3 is TGTGCCAGCGGCAAGCCTCGGACAGGGGGCGACGAGCAGTACTTC.

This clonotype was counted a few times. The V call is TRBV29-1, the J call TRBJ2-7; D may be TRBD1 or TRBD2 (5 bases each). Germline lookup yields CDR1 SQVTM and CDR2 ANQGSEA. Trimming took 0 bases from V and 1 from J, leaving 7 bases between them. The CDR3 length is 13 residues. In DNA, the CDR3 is TGCAGCGTTGAAGATGAGGGGTCCTACGAGCAGTACTTC. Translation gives CSVEDEGSYEQYF.

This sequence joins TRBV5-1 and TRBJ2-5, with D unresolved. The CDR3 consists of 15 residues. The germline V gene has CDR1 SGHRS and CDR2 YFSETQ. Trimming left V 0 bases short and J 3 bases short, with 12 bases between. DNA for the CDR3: TGCGCCAGCAGCTTGGCCCCGGTAGGAAAAGAGACCCAGTACTTC. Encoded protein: CASSLAPVGKETQYF.

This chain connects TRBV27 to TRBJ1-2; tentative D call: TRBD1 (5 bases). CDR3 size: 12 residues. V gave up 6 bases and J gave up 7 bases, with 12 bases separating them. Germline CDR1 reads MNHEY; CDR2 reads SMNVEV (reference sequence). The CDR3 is CASRPSQGGYTF. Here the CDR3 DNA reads TGTGCCAGCAGACCTAGCCAGGGTGGCTACACCTTC.

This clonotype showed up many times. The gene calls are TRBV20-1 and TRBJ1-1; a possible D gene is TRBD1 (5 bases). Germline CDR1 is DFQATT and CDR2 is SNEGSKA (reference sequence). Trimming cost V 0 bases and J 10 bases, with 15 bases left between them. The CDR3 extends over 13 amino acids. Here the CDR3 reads CSARDLLGTRAFF. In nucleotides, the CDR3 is TGCAGTGCTAGAGATCTGCTGGGGACTAGAGCTTTCTTT.

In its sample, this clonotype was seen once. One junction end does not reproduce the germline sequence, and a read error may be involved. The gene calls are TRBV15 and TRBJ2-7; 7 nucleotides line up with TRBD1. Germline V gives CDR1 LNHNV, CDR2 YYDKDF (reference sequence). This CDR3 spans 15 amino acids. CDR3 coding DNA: TGTGCCGCCAGCAGCGAGAGGGACAGAGCCTACGAGCAGTACTTC. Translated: CAASSERDRAYEQYF.

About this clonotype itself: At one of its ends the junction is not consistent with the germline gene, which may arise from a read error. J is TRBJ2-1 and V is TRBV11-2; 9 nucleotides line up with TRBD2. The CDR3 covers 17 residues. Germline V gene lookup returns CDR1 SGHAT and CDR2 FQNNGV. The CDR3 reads CVSSFGHGGTSSNEQFF. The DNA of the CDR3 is TGTGTCAGCAGCTTCGGTCATGGGGGGACTAGCAGTAATGAGCAGTTCTTC.

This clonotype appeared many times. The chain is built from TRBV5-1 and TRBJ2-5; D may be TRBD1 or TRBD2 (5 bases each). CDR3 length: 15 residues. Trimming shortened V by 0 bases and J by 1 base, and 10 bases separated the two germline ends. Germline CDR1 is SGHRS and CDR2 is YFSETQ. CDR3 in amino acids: CASSLVTGPQETQYF. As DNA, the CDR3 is TGCGCCAGCAGCTTGGTTACGGGACCCCAAGAGACCCAGTACTTC.

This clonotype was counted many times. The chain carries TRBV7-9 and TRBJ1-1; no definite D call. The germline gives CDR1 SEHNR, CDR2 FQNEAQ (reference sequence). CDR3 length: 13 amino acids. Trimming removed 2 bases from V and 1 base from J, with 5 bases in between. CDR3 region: CASSLLQNTEAFF. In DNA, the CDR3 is TGTGCCAGCAGCTTACTCCAGAACACTGAAGCTTTCTTT.

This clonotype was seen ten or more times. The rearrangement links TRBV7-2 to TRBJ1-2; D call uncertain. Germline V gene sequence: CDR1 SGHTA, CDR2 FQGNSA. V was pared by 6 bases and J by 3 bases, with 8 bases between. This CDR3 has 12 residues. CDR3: CASRGEYYGYTF. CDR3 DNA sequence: TGTGCCAGCAGGGGAGAGTACTATGGCTACACCTTC.

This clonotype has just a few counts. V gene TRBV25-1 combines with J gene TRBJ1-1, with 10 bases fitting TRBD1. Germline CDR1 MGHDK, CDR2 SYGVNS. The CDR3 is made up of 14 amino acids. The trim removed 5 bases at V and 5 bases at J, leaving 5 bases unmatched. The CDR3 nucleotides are TGTGCCAGCAGTAAGACAGGGGGCACGACTGAAGCTTTCTTT. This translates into CASSKTGGTTEAFF. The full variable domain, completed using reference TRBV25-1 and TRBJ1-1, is EADIYQTPRYLVIGTGKKITLECSQTMGHDKMYWYQQDPGMELHLIHYSYGVNSTEKGDLSSESTVSRIRTEHFPLTLESARPSHTSQYLCASSKTGGTTEAFFGQGTRLTVV.

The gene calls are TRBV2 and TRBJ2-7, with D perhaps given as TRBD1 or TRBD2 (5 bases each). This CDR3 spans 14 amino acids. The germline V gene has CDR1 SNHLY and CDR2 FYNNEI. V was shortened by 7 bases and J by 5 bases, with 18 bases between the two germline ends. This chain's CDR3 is CASTPGPRGHEQYF. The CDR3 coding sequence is TGTGCCAGCACACCAGGGCCCCGGGGACACGAGCAGTACTTC.

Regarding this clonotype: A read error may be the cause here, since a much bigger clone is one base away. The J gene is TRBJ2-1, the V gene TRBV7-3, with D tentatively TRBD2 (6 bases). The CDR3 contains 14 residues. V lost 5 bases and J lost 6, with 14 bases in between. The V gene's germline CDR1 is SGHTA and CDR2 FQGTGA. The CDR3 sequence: CASSPDYTFNEQFF. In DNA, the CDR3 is TGTGCCAGCAGCCCGGACTATACTTTCAATGAGCAGTTCTTC.

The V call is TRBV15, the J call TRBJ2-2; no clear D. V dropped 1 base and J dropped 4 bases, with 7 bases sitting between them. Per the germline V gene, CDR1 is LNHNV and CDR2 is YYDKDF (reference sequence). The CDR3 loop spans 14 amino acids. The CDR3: CATSRGQVTGELFF. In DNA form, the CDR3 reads TGTGCCACCAGCAGAGGGCAAGTCACCGGGGAGCTGTTTTTT.

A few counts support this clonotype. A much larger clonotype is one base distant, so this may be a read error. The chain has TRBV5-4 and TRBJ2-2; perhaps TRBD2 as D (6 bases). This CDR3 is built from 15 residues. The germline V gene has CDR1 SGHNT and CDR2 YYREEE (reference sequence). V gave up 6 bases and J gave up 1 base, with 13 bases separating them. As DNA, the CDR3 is TGTGCCAGCAACTTTGACGGGAGGAACACCGGGGAGCTGTTTTTT. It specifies CASNFDGRNTGELFF.

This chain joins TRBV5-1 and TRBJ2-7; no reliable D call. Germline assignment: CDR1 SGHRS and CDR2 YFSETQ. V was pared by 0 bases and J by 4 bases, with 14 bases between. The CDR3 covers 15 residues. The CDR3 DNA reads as TGCGCCAGCAGCTTGGCCCAGGCAGCCTCGTACGAGCAGTACTTC. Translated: CASSLAQAASYEQYF. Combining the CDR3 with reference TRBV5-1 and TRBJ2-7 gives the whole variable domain KAGVTQTPRYLIKTRGQQVTLSCSPISGHRSVSWYQQTPGQGLQFLFEYFSETQRNKGNFPGRFSGRQFSNSRSEMNVSTLELGDSALYLCASSLAQAASYEQYFGPGTRLTVT.